Described below is a single T cell receptor beta chain sequence and its context. Its cognate antigen is unknown. These data come from a study of shared clonotypes between healthy human individuals. Study-wide results and caveats: Non-shared clonotypes displayed generation probabilities falling below those of clonotypes present in all four donors.

Germline V CDR1 and CDR2: SGDLS, YYNGEE. This CDR3 is 18 amino acids long. V shed 2 bases and J 7 bases; nucleotides not matched to a gene: 16. The assay was immunoSEQ multiplex PCR, and TCRdb's table has in-frame clones only and misses some. The table includes approximately 840,000 clones, about 96% detected once. The naive CD8 subset, CD45RO-negative cells positively selected for CCR7, excluded terminally differentiated effector memory CD45RA+ cells. Sequencing was done on a sample of naive CD8+ T cells sorted from blood. This receptor was taken from a man aged 25 to 45 in good health. The chain employs TRBV9 and TRBJ2-1; TRBD1 agrees at 9 bases. The CDR3 DNA is TGTGCCAGCAGCGTTCCGGGACAGGGCTCGAGTGGGGAAAATGAGCAGTTCTTC. Its translation is CASSVPGQGSSGENEQFF.